The next 21 T cell receptor beta chains were all read from a single sample in a study of cytotoxic CD8 clonotypes in ibrutinib-treated CLL. Profiling relied on immunoSEQ multiplex PCR, and the TCRdb table lists in-frame clones only, not all of them. The sample carries under 300,000 clones, roughly 76% recorded once. Sequences were derived from PBMCs, sampled at disease progression, from a patient treated with ibrutinib. Receptor source: a human donor with chronic lymphocytic leukemia.

This chain uses TRBV21-1 with TRBJ2-1. TRBV21-1 is a documented pseudogene. This CDR3 has 11 amino acids. CDR3 coding DNA: TGTGCCAGCAGCAACCACCATGAGCAGTTCTTC. Its translation is CASSNHHEQFF.

The chain employs TRBV5-1 and TRBJ2-3; weak D call: TRBD1 (6 bases). The V end was cut by 1 base, the J end by 7 bases, with 13 bases between. The CDR3 is made up of 14 amino acids. In germline, CDR1 is SGHRS, CDR2 YFSETQ. DNA for the CDR3: TGCGCCAGCAGCTTGTTCACAGGGAAGAATACGCAGTATTTT. Encoded protein: CASSLFTGKNTQYF.

This chain joins TRBV25-1 and TRBJ2-7, with TRBD2 as a possible D gene (6 bases). Germline V lookup: CDR1 MGHDK, CDR2 SYGVNS. This CDR3 is built from 15 residues. The germline V and J ends were trimmed by 7 bases and 2 bases, with 18 bases remaining between them. As DNA, the CDR3 is TGTGCCAGCATTGGAGGGCAGGAGGGCCCCTACGAGCAGTACTTC. It codes for CASIGGQEGPYEQYF.

This clone was detected only a few times. The chain recombines TRBV7-3 with TRBJ2-5, with 8 bases that match TRBD2. The CDR3 has 14 amino acids. V shed 2 bases, J shed 7 bases, and the junction held 6 bases outside the gene matches. Germline CDR1 and CDR2: SGHTA and FQGTGA. The CDR3 here is CASSLVPAGGTQYF. The CDR3 DNA reads as TGTGCCAGCAGCTTAGTACCCGCGGGAGGGACCCAGTACTTC.

This clone has just one count. The chain links TRBV18 to TRBJ1-2; 7 nucleotides align to TRBD1. Germline-derived CDR1 and CDR2 are KGHSH and LQKENI. The CDR3 runs to 13 residues. Losses at the gene ends were 6 bases for V and 3 bases for J; bases not matched to a gene: 4. CDR3 in amino acids: CASSIDRDYGYTF. CDR3 DNA sequence: TGTGCCAGCTCCATCGACAGGGACTATGGCTACACCTTC. The entire variable domain, with the rest obtained from reference TRBV18 and TRBJ1-2, is as follows: NAGVMQNPRHLVRRRGQEARLRCSPMKGHSHVYWYRQLPEEGLKFMVYLQKENIIDESGMPKERFSAEFPKEGPSILRIQQVVRGDSAAYFCASSIDRDYGYTFGSGTRLTVV.

This clone was counted once. This chain connects TRBV5-6 to TRBJ2-2, with D hard to call. Germline-derived CDR1 and CDR2 are SGHDT and YYEEEE. The CDR3 has 13 residues. Trimming pared 0 bases from V and 5 bases from J, leaving 5 bases between. For the CDR3, the DNA is TGTGCCAGCAGCTTGGCGGTGACCGGGGAGCTGTTTTTT. This sequence encodes CASSLAVTGELFF.

This clone came up once. V is TRBV5-1 and J is TRBJ2-7; a weak D match, TRBD2 (5 bases). Per the germline V gene, CDR1 is SGHRS and CDR2 is YFSETQ. The V gene lost 2 bases and the J gene lost 4 bases, with 10 bases spanning the gap. The CDR3 has 13 amino acids. CDR3 residues: CASSFGLEYEQYF. The DNA for the CDR3 is TGCGCCAGCAGCTTCGGACTGGAGTACGAGCAGTACTTC.

The V gene is TRBV2, the J gene TRBJ2-2; D call uncertain. Germline CDR1 SNHLY, CDR2 FYNNEI. The germline V and J ends were trimmed by 6 bases and 4 bases, with 15 bases remaining between them. CDR3 size: 15 residues. CDR3 coding DNA: TGTGCCAGCAGGCCCGGTCTCTCGGGCACCGGGGAGCTGTTTTTT. Amino acids: CASRPGLSGTGELFF.

The chain recombines TRBV19 with TRBJ1-5; the D is unclear. The CDR3 has 14 amino acids. Trimming removed 3 bases from V and 8 bases from J, with 14 bases in between. Germline assignment: CDR1 LNHDA and CDR2 SQIVND (reference sequence). CDR3 in DNA: TGTGCCAGTAGTATGGGCGGAACCTTCAAGCCCCAGCATTTT. Its protein is CASSMGGTFKPQHF.

The CDR3 here is CASSLYTTNEQFF. The CDR3 nucleotides read TGTGCCAGCAGCTTATATACCACCAATGAGCAGTTCTTC. This chain connects TRBV11-2 to TRBJ2-1, with D hard to call. Germline-derived CDR1 and CDR2 are SGHAT and FQNNGV. V gave up 2 bases and J gave up 6 bases, with 8 bases separating them. The CDR3 length is 13 residues.

The V and J genes are TRBV28 and TRBJ2-5, with TRBD2 matching 11 bases. Germline V lookup: CDR1 MDHEN, CDR2 SYDVKM. CDR3 length: 15 residues. With V trimmed by 3 bases and J by 5 bases, 5 bases remained unmatched. The CDR3 DNA is TGTGCCAGCAGTTTTACTAGCGGGAGTGCGGAGACCCAGTACTTC. Protein product: CASSFTSGSAETQYF.

This chain uses TRBV6-1 with TRBJ2-1; weak D call: TRBD1 (6 bases). V lost 1 base, J lost 9 bases, and 10 bases lay in between. CDR3 length: 13 amino acids. Germline V CDR1 and CDR2: MNHNS, SASEGT. The chain's CDR3 is CASSEDRVAEQFF. CDR3 nucleotides: TGTGCCAGCAGTGAAGACAGGGTAGCTGAGCAGTTCTTC.

The CDR3 DNA follows: TGTGCCAGCAGTGAATTGCGAGATACGCAGTATTTT. Its protein is CASSELRDTQYF. The rearrangement uses TRBV2 and TRBJ2-3; D is undetermined. Trimming shortened V by 2 bases and J by 5 bases, and 5 bases separated the two germline ends. Germline V lookup: CDR1 SNHLY, CDR2 FYNNEI. The CDR3 is 12 residues long.

The rearrangement uses TRBV6-5 and TRBJ2-7; D not resolved. The germline V gene has CDR1 MNHEY and CDR2 SVGAGI. Deletions cut 6 bases from V and 4 bases from J, with 13 bases between. CDR3 size: 13 residues. CDR3 bases: TGTGCCAGCAGGGACGGACCTATATACGAGCAGTACTTC. It translates to CASRDGPIYEQYF.

The chain employs TRBV9 and TRBJ2-5, with a possible D match to TRBD2 (5 bases). The CDR3 is 14 residues long. Trimming shortened V by 1 base and J by 3 bases, and 10 bases separated the two germline ends. The germline CDR1 and CDR2 sequences are SGDLS and YYNGEE. CDR3 sequence: CASSVRGLEETQYF. The CDR3 DNA is TGTGCCAGCAGCGTAAGAGGGCTCGAAGAGACCCAGTACTTC.

J is TRBJ2-1 and V is TRBV9; 10 nucleotides agree with TRBD2. This CDR3 has 15 amino acids. Germline values: CDR1 SGDLS, CDR2 YYNGEE. J gave up 8 bases and V 0 bases, and 5 bases lay outside the gene matches. The CDR3 nucleotides read TGTGCCAGCAGCGTAGCAGCTAGCGGGGGAGATGAGCAGTTCTTC. Protein: CASSVAASGGDEQFF.

The chain has TRBV18 and TRBJ2-2, with D perhaps TRBD2 (7 bases). Germline V gene lookup returns CDR1 KGHSH and CDR2 LQKENI. The CDR3 has 17 residues. Trimming removed 0 bases at V and 3 bases at J, with 14 bases between. In DNA, the CDR3 is TGTGCCAGCTCACCACCCCGGCGGGGGCGGTACACCGGGGAGCTGTTTTTT. Protein product: CASSPPRRGRYTGELFF.

The gene calls are TRBV19 and TRBJ1-1, with D hard to call. Germline V gives CDR1 LNHDA, CDR2 SQIVND (reference sequence). V dropped 3 bases and J dropped 2 bases, with 16 bases sitting between them. The CDR3 spans 16 residues. CDR3 sequence reads: CASSIYPGPLNTEAFF. CDR3 DNA: TGTGCCAGTAGTATTTACCCCGGACCGCTTAACACTGAAGCTTTCTTT.

The chain couples TRBV10-3 to TRBJ1-5, with D possibly being TRBD1 (5 bases). Trimming pared 3 bases from V and 5 bases from J, leaving 14 bases between. Germline CDR1 ENHRY, CDR2 SYGVKD. The CDR3 runs to 15 residues. This CDR3 is CAISDLGQGDQPQHF. The CDR3 DNA reads as TGTGCCATCAGTGATTTAGGTCAGGGTGATCAGCCCCAGCATTTT.

This chain links TRBV5-1 with TRBJ2-5; no reliable D call. V was clipped by 0 bases and J by 2 bases, with 11 bases between them. The germline V gene has CDR1 SGHRS and CDR2 YFSETQ. The CDR3 spans 15 residues. CDR3 protein: CASSLDGVWQETQYF. The CDR3, as DNA: TGCGCCAGCAGCTTGGATGGGGTATGGCAAGAGACCCAGTACTTC.

The V and J genes are TRBV7-2 and TRBJ2-3; TRBD2 aligns across 7 bases. V gave up 4 bases and J gave up 4 bases; unmatched junction bases: 11. From germline, CDR1 is SGHTA and CDR2 FQGNSA. CDR3 length: 16 amino acids. The CDR3 region is CASSSGLSFNSDTQYF. The CDR3 bases are TGTGCCAGCAGCTCGGGACTATCTTTTAATTCAGATACGCAGTATTTT.